The clone carrying this T cell receptor (beta chain) was seen a few times. What it binds is not known. Germline assignment: CDR1 SGHRS and CDR2 YFSETQ. V shed 2 bases and J shed 3 bases, with 11 bases lying between them. The CDR3 sequence is 14 residues long. The authors produced TCR alpha and TCR beta cDNA libraries with sample barcodes and UMIs by 5'RACE using constant-segment primers. From the 5' RACE reads, TCRdb called clonotypes with MiXCR, one entry per CDR3 protein. This table holds about 350,000 distinct CDR3 sequences, 20% to 25% found once. This record belongs to a study of T-cell memory formation after mild COVID-19. At the level of the study: TCR clusters largely stayed donor specific. Study results and limitations: Clones contracting over day 15 to 85 were CD4/CD8 balanced, with later expanders leaning CD4+. A subset of responding clones appeared in pre-infection memory, suggesting cross-reactive memory joined.

The sequence was obtained from a man aged 18 to 29 who had mild COVID-19 (a few samples of this study predate the infection). Cell type and time point are not known. Material: PBMCs or a T cell subset sorted from them (not recorded which). The V gene is TRBV5-1, the J gene TRBJ1-1, with D tentatively TRBD1 (6 bases). The CDR3, as DNA: TGCGCCAGCAGCTTCCGGGGGCATGACACTGAAGCTTTCTTT. This sequence encodes CASSFRGHDTEAFF. Full variable domain (missing parts from reference TRBV5-1 and TRBJ1-1): KAGVTQTPRYLIKTRGQQVTLSCSPISGHRSVSWYQQTPGQGLQFLFEYFSETQRNKGNFPGRFSGRQFSNSRSEMNVSTLELGDSALYLCASSFRGHDTEAFFGQGTRLTVV.